The 22 T cell receptor beta chains presented below share a single source sample, sequenced in a study of blood T cell repertoires in COVID-19. Sequenced by immunoSEQ multiplex PCR; TCRdb stores in-frame clones only, minus some. The sample yields 450,000 to 600,000 clones, approximately 90% seen once. Specimen: PBMCs or T cells enriched from blood (not recorded which). The receptors were gathered from a woman in her late teens or twenties who had recovered from COVID-19.

The rearrangement joins TRBV29-1 to TRBJ2-7; D may be TRBD1 (6 bases). Per germline, CDR1 SQVTM and CDR2 ANQGSEA. The CDR3 is made up of 12 amino acids. Trimming shortened V by 5 bases and J by 1 base, and 9 bases separated the two germline ends. In DNA form, the CDR3 reads TGCAGCGTTCAAGGACAGTCCTACGAGCAGTACTTC. This gives the protein CSVQGQSYEQYF.

V and J are TRBV7-9 and TRBJ1-1; D is undetermined. Germline loops: CDR1 SEHNR, CDR2 FQNEAQ (reference sequence). This CDR3 comprises 13 residues. The V and J ends lost 0 bases and 11 bases respectively, with 13 bases between them. The CDR3 DNA reads as TGTGCCAGCAGCTTAGCACCCCGGGAGGCCGCTTTCTTT. This encodes CASSLAPREAAFF.

The chain is built from TRBV5-1 and TRBJ2-7, with a possible D match to TRBD1 (6 bases). CDR1 is SGHRS, CDR2 YFSETQ, per germline. The ends were cut back, 4 bases at V and 5 bases at J, with 10 bases in the middle. The CDR3 extends over 12 amino acids. The CDR3 nucleotides are TGCGCCAGCAGCCTGGGACATAACGAGCAGTACTTC. Protein sequence: CASSLGHNEQYF.

The chain links TRBV2 to TRBJ1-6; 8 nucleotides agree with TRBD1. With V trimmed by 6 bases and J by 4 bases, 5 bases remained unmatched. Germline-derived CDR1 and CDR2 are SNHLY and FYNNEI. The CDR3 runs to 15 residues. Here the CDR3 reads CASSVNRGYNSPLHF. As DNA, the CDR3 is TGTGCCAGCAGCGTGAACAGGGGGTATAATTCACCCCTCCACTTT. Together with reference TRBV2 and TRBJ1-6, the CDR3 gives the full variable domain: EPEVTQTPSHQVTQMGQEVILRCVPISNHLYFYWYRQILGQKVEFLVSFYNNEISEKSEIFDDQFSVERPDGSNFTLKIRSTKLEDSAMYFCASSVNRGYNSPLHFGNGTRLTVT.

The chain combines TRBV5-1 with TRBJ2-2, with a tentative D call TRBD2 (5 bases). This CDR3 comprises 14 residues. Trimming took 7 bases from V and 4 from J, leaving 14 bases between them. CDR1 is SGHRS and CDR2 is YFSETQ in the germline V gene. The CDR3 sequence is CASFPDSATGELFF. The CDR3 region has the DNA TGCGCCAGCTTCCCGGACTCAGCCACCGGGGAGCTGTTTTTT.

This chain links TRBV2 with TRBJ1-1; D is unclear. CDR3 size: 14 residues. Germline V lookup: CDR1 SNHLY, CDR2 FYNNEI. The V gene lost 7 bases and the J gene lost 1 base, with 13 bases spanning the gap. CDR3 residues: CASNPLTANTEAFF. CDR3 nucleotides: TGTGCCAGCAACCCCTTAACAGCGAACACTGAAGCTTTCTTT.

V usage is TRBV29-1 and J usage is TRBJ1-2, with a weak D call TRBD1 (5 bases). Deletions cut 5 bases from V and 3 bases from J, with 16 bases between. Germline V gene data show CDR1 as SQVTM and CDR2 as ANQGSEA. The CDR3 has 14 amino acids. For the CDR3, the DNA is TGCAGCGTTCCCCCCCGGGGGAGAGACTATGGCTACACCTTC. Translation: CSVPPRGRDYGYTF.

The chain combines TRBV5-4 with TRBJ2-3, with D possibly matching TRBD1 (5 bases). CDR3 length: 15 residues. V was cut by 4 bases and J by 0 bases, with 12 bases left in between. Germline CDR1 and CDR2: SGHNT and YYREEE (reference sequence). The CDR3 DNA is TGTGCCAGCAGCCCCGACAGCCTAAGCACAGATACGCAGTATTTT. It specifies CASSPDSLSTDTQYF.

Concerning this clone: Other DNA sequences of this sample code for an identical CDR3. The chain employs TRBV30 and TRBJ1-2; D uncertain. Germline V CDR1 and CDR2: GTSNPN, SVGIG (reference sequence). V was cut by 0 bases and J by 4 bases, with 9 bases left in between. CDR3 length equals 13 residues. The CDR3 loop reads CAWSVGGGYGYTF. The CDR3 region has the DNA TGTGCCTGGAGTGTAGGCGGTGGCTATGGCTACACCTTC.

The V gene is TRBV30, the J gene TRBJ2-7; TRBD1 matches 8 bases. Germline CDR1 is GTSNPN and CDR2 is SVGIG (reference sequence). After removal of 7 bases from V and 5 bases from J, the junction contained 7 bases not matched to a gene. The CDR3 covers 12 residues. The CDR3 loop is CASDRGSHEQYF. DNA for the CDR3: TGTGCCTCCGACAGGGGTAGCCACGAGCAGTACTTC.

The chain employs TRBV11-2 and TRBJ1-2, with TRBD1 matching over 7 bases. Trimming removed 4 bases from V and 8 bases from J; junction bases left unmatched: 22. The CDR3 loop spans 18 amino acids. CDR1 and CDR2 from the germline V gene are SGHAT and FQNNGV. The CDR3 DNA sequence: TGTGCCAGCAGCTCGCTCTTAGGAGGGACCGACAGGGATTACGGCTACACCTTC. It yields the protein CASSSLLGGTDRDYGYTF.

The gene calls are TRBV30 and TRBJ2-1; 9 nucleotides agree with TRBD2. This CDR3 contains 15 residues. V was clipped by 0 bases and J by 9 bases; unmatched bases: 9. Germline loops: CDR1 GTSNPN, CDR2 SVGIG (reference sequence). This CDR3 reads CAWSVWAGGPVEQFF. In DNA, the CDR3 is TGTGCCTGGAGTGTATGGGCGGGGGGGCCAGTTGAGCAGTTCTTC. Full variable domain (missing parts from reference TRBV30 and TRBJ2-1): SQTIHQWPATLVQPVGSPLSLECTVEGTSNPNLYWYRQAAGRGLQLLFYSVGIGQISSEVPQNLSASRPQDRQFILSSKKLLLSDSGFYLCAWSVWAGGPVEQFFGPGTRLTVL.

The genes are TRBV19 and TRBJ1-5; D might be TRBD1 (5 bases). The length of the CDR3 is 16 residues. V shed 3 bases and J shed 6 bases, with 18 bases lying between them. CDR1 is LNHDA, CDR2 SQIVND, per germline (reference sequence). Written as DNA, the CDR3 is TGTGCCAGTAGTATTCAACTCCGGGGGGAGGGTCAGCCCCAGCATTTT. This gives the protein CASSIQLRGEGQPQHF.

The V and J genes are TRBV3-1 (or the pseudogene TRBV3-2) and TRBJ2-7; possible D gene TRBD2, 5 bases. Germline V gene sequence: CDR1 LGHDT, CDR2 YNNKEL (reference sequence). CDR3 length equals 13 residues. Trimming removed 7 bases at V and 2 bases at J, with 12 bases between. The CDR3, as DNA: TGTGCCAGCACTATACGGGGAGCCTACGAGCAGTACTTC. Amino acid sequence: CASTIRGAYEQYF.

The V call is TRBV7-9, the J call TRBJ2-7, with D perhaps matching TRBD1 (7 bases). The CDR3 length is 16 residues. With 5 bases removed from V and 0 bases from J, the gap between germline ends came to 17 bases. Germline values: CDR1 SEHNR, CDR2 FQNEAQ (reference sequence). The CDR3 loop is CASSVQGGLSSYEQYF. The CDR3 bases are TGTGCCAGCAGCGTCCAGGGGGGCCTGAGCTCCTACGAGCAGTACTTC. Full variable domain (outside the CDR3, taken from reference TRBV7-9 and TRBJ2-7): DTGVSQNPRHKITKRGQNVTFRCDPISEHNRLYWYRQTLGQGPEFLTYFQNEAQLEKSRLLSDRFSAERPKGSFSTLEIQRTEQGDSAMYLCASSVQGGLSSYEQYFGPGTRLTVT.

The chain employs TRBV11-2 and TRBJ2-7; 7 bases agree with TRBD2. The CDR3 runs 13 residues. Germline V gives CDR1 SGHAT, CDR2 FQNNGV. V gave up 4 bases and J gave up 11 bases; unmatched junction bases: 11. Written as DNA, the CDR3 is TGTGCCAGCAGCTCCGGACTAGTAGATAGGAAGTACTTC. Amino acid sequence: CASSSGLVDRKYF.

This clone is a singleton in its sample. The rearrangement uses TRBV28 and TRBJ1-2, with 7 bases that match TRBD1. Germline V lookup: CDR1 MDHEN, CDR2 SYDVKM. The length of the CDR3 is 14 residues. Unmatched junction bases numbered 7, after V lost 5 bases and J lost 4 bases. CDR3 amino acids: CASSAGTDTYGYTF. CDR3 bases: TGTGCCAGCAGTGCCGGGACAGACACCTATGGCTACACCTTC.

The gene calls are TRBV5-4 and TRBJ1-1; 9 bases map to TRBD1. Germline-derived CDR1 and CDR2 are SGHNT and YYREEE (reference sequence). This CDR3 spans 17 amino acids. V lost 4 bases and J lost 2; bases outside the gene matches: 12. CDR3 DNA: TGTGCCAGCAGCCTCAGACAGGGGGGGAGAGTAAACACTGAAGCTTTCTTT. It translates to CASSLRQGGRVNTEAFF.

A few counts support this clone. V and J are TRBV2 and TRBJ2-7; D unclear. The CDR3 length is 11 residues. V gave up 8 bases and J gave up 3 bases, with 8 bases separating them. The germline V gene has CDR1 SNHLY and CDR2 FYNNEI. The CDR3 nucleotides are TGTGCCAGCGGTGTCTTCTACGAGCAGTACTTC. Amino acid sequence: CASGVFYEQYF.

This chain uses TRBV3-1 (or the pseudogene TRBV3-2) with TRBJ2-3; weak D call: TRBD2 (5 bases). CDR3 length: 14 amino acids. Trimming took off 8 bases at V and 6 bases at J, with 18 bases between the two ends. The germline CDR1 and CDR2 sequences are LGHDT and YNNKEL (reference sequence). The CDR3 nucleotides are TGTGCCAGCGGACTCTCGGGCCAAAAGGATACGCAGTATTTT. Amino acids: CASGLSGQKDTQYF.

J is TRBJ1-3 and V is TRBV6-1, with 7 bases matching TRBD1. Germline loops: CDR1 MNHNS, CDR2 SASEGT. V lost 0 bases to trimming and J lost 5 bases; unmatched junction nucleotides: 4. The CDR3 contains 15 residues. CDR3 sequence: CASSEALTGRNTIYF. The CDR3 coding sequence is TGTGCCAGCAGTGAAGCATTGACAGGGAGAAACACCATATATTTT.

The rearrangement links TRBV7-2 to TRBJ2-7; 7 bases are a match to TRBD2. The CDR3 sequence is 15 residues long. The V segment lost 7 bases and the J segment 2 bases; nucleotides outside the gene matches: 11. CDR1 is SGHTA and CDR2 is FQGNSA in the germline V gene. CDR3 residues: CASIHGASGPYEQYF. The CDR3 bases are TGTGCCAGCATCCATGGGGCTAGCGGACCCTACGAGCAGTACTTC.